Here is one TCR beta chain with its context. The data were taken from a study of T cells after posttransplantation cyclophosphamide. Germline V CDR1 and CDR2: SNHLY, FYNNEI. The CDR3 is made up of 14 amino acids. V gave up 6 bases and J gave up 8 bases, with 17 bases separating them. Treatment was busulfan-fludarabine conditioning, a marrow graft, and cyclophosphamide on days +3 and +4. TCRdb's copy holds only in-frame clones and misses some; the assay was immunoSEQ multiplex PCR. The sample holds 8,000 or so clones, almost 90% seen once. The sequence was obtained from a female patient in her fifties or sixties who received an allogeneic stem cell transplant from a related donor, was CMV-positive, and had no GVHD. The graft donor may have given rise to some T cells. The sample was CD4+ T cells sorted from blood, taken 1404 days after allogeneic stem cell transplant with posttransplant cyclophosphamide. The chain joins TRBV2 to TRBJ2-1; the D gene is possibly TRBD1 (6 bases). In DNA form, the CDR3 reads TGTGCCAGCAGAGAGGGACAACTGCGGGATGAGCAGTTCTTC. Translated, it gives CASREGQLRDEQFF.